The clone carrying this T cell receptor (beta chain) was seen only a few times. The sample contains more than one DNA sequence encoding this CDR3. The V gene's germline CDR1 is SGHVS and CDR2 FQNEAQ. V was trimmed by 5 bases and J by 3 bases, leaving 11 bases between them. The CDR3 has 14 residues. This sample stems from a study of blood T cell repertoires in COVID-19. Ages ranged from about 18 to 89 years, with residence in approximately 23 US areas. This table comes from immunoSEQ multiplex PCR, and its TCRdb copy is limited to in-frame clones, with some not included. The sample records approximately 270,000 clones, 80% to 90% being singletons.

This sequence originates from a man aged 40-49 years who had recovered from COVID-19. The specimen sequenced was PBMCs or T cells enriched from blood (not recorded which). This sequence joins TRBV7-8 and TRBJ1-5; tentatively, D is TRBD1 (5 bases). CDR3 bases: TGTGCCAGCAGCCGCACAGGAAACAATCAGCCCCAGCATTTT. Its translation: CASSRTGNNQPQHF.